Listed below are T cell receptor beta chains from one sample, sequenced in a study of OX40 agonist ivuxolimab in advanced cancers. Libraries were prepared by immunoSEQ multiplex PCR; TCRdb keeps only in-frame clonotypes and omits some of them. Here the sample spans about 33,000 clones, more than 70% being singletons. This sample comprised CD4+ or CD8+ T cells sorted from blood, obtained in a trial of the OX40 agonist ivuxolimab. Receptors originate from an adult with an advanced solid tumor such as melanoma, head and neck, liver or kidney cancer. Each CDR3 is given with its conserved first and last residue.

v_call,j_call,cdr3_aa
TRBV19,TRBJ1-5,CASRPGQGSNQPQHF
TRBV18,TRBJ1-2,CASSPNSRGQDNYGYTF
TRBV5-1,TRBJ1-1,CASSAQGTDTEAFF
TRBV9,TRBJ2-7,CASSAGGTWGEQYF
TRBV5-6,TRBJ2-3,CASVSLGGTDTQYF
TRBV6-1,TRBJ1-6,CASSEAFRVKALHF
TRBV6-1,TRBJ1-5,CASSPLRGSNQPQHF
TRBV19,TRBJ1-4,CASNVLGQSNEKLFF
TRBV5-4,TRBJ1-2,CASSLGQVVDGYTF
TRBV7-2,TRBJ2-7,CASSLGAKVNEQYF
TRBV5-8,TRBJ2-2,CASSLGQGPNTGELFF
TRBV28,TRBJ2-7,CASSPAGTGAYEQYF
TRBV11-2,TRBJ2-4,CASSPLGQGVIAKNIQYF
TRBV12-5,TRBJ2-2,CASGLGTGTGTNTGELFF
TRBV2,TRBJ1-2,CASSVTGGYGYTF
TRBV7-2,TRBJ2-7,CASSLVAGPNYEQYF
TRBV29-1,TRBJ2-3,CSVDGGTDTQYF
TRBV5-1,TRBJ1-4,CASSLGAATNEKLFF
TRBV6-1,TRBJ1-2,CASSDTGLRGYGYTF
TRBV7-3,TRBJ2-7,CASSFGQGYEQYF
TRBV5-4,TRBJ2-5,CASSTGQQETQYF
TRBV5-5,TRBJ2-2,CASSWEISNTGELFF
TRBV5-1,TRBJ1-6,CASSLAGLSGANSPLHF
TRBV11-2,TRBJ2-4,CASSEQPLAKNIQYF
TRBV19,TRBJ1-3,CASSPGWAYSGNTIYF
TRBV7-2,TRBJ2-7,CASSLQVISYEQYF
TRBV28,TRBJ2-1,CASSETGSSYNEQFF
TRBV5-1,TRBJ1-6,CASSLAGGASPLHF
TRBV7-9,TRBJ2-3,CASSLVAGPSTDTQYF
TRBV6-1,TRBJ2-3,CASSESPSGGAMDTQYF
TRBV2,TRBJ2-7,CANLGLKNEQYF
TRBV29-1,TRBJ2-7,CSGAGGGGYEQYF
TRBV5-8,TRBJ2-7,CASSLGTGGEYF
TRBV10-2,TRBJ1-1,CASSGGISEAFF
TRBV5-6,TRBJ1-1,CASSTWDRDLAEAFF
TRBV6-5,TRBJ1-1,CASSYSRQGGTEAFF
TRBV30,TRBJ1-3,CAWDPSRGGSGNTIYF
TRBV7-9,TRBJ2-5,CASSSLAQAETQYF
TRBV28,TRBJ2-1,CASSLRGRNEQFF
TRBV5-1,TRBJ2-1,CASSLEQGRYNEQFF
TRBV19,TRBJ1-4,CASTGQTGEKLFF
TRBV6-5,TRBJ1-6,CASSYLQDGTRHF
TRBV27,TRBJ1-1,CARLTTNTEAFF
TRBV7-2,TRBJ2-2,CASSLARAGELFF
TRBV18,TRBJ1-2,CASSPPGTGQFVGYTF
TRBV30,TRBJ2-1,CAWEVGRTYNEQFF
TRBV6-4,TRBJ2-6,CASSPEAGANVLTF
TRBV7-2,TRBJ2-1,CASSSSGTSVHYEQFF